This T cell receptor (beta chain) stems from a study of blood T cell repertoires in COVID-19. Study overall: Whether acute or convalescent, the COVID-19 samples came from the United States, Italy and Spain.

CDR1 is SGHRS, CDR2 YFSETQ, per germline. V lost 5 bases, J lost 11 bases, and 16 bases lay in between. This CDR3 comprises 12 residues. Produced via immunoSEQ multiplex PCR; TCRdb's table is partial and in-frame only. The sample includes under 350,000 clones, 89% of them seen just once. The TCR originated in a man between 45 and 60 years old with acute or convalescent COVID-19. The sequenced sample consisted of peripheral blood. V usage is TRBV5-1 and J usage is TRBJ1-1, with a tentative D call TRBD1 (5 bases). The chain's CDR3 is CASRSGARDAFF. In nucleotides, the CDR3 is TGCGCCAGCAGGTCCGGGGCGCGGGACGCTTTCTTT.